The clone carrying this T cell receptor beta chain occurred many times. What it binds is unknown. TCRdb itself ran the reads through MiXCR, one entry per CDR3 protein. Of roughly 630,000 distinct CDR3 sequences in the sample, approximately 24% were seen once. This specimen belongs to a study of T cell repertoires in cytomegalovirus infection. Study-level information: Public TCR beta signatures indicated both CMV infection and matching HLA type. Study observations and caveats: In two of eight donors, the top clonotype was HLA-C-restricted CMV-specific.

Looked up from germline, CDR1 is SEHNR and CDR2 is FQNEAQ (reference sequence). This CDR3 has 15 amino acids. The V and J ends lost 4 bases and 1 base respectively, with 13 bases between them. The source material was CD8+ T cells from PBMCs. J is TRBJ1-1 and V is TRBV7-9, with D possibly being TRBD1 (6 bases). The TCR was taken from a human donor in good health (CMV status not recorded). Some clones in this sample may be carry-over from other donors' samples. CDR3 sequence (DNA): TGTGCCAGCAGCTGGCCAAGGGGGTCGAACACTGAAGCTTTCTTT. Its protein is CASSWPRGSNTEAFF.